Described below is a single T cell receptor beta chain sequence and its context. The clone's antigen remains unknown. This sequence may be a read error, since a much larger clone differs from it by one base. The sample originates from a study of tumor-infiltrating lymphocytes in primary liver carcinoma (dated by TCRdb to about 2017). Notes on the research overall: Between late 2015 and March 2016, about 5 patients in China with histopathologically diagnosed primary liver carcinoma had their tumors surgically resected. A total of some 35 specimens from 5 patients went through TCRbeta repertoire sequencing, namely 25 tumor regions, 5 adjacent noncancerous liver tissues and 5 peripheral blood samples. Tumors of the five patients were stage T1-T3 N0M0 with maximum diameters of roughly 4 to 11 cm. Of the five patients, three men and two women aged 30 to 69 years, four had hepatocellular carcinoma and one had combined HCC and intrahepatic cholangiocarcinoma. High reproducibility was observed for the technical replicate repertoires, with mean shared-clone rates approximately 0.9 and correlation coefficients above 0.95. Samples yielded roughly 3.5 to 8 million productive TCRbeta reads; read depth did not differ significantly between tissue types. For each liver tumor, the study sampled five regions along with adjacent normal tissue and blood, and applied TCRbeta repertoire sequencing, expression microarrays and whole-exome sequencing. Points the paper makes about the study in general: Only a few patients were included in the study, and the authors note that the findings should be validated in a larger study. Only the TCR beta chain was sequenced, so true repertoire diversity is likely underestimated because unpaired alpha chains were not captured. Since the samples were bulk and unsorted, there was no way to compare CD4+ and CD8+ T cell repertoires. Compared with blood, tumors had a significantly larger share of the repertoire taken up by the top 250 clones (p = 0.039). Consistent with antigen-driven expansion, pairs of tumor regions showed higher repertoire overlap (mean roughly 35%) than either tumor-adjacent pairs (approximately 17%) or tumor-blood pairs (about 14%).

Including the terminal cysteine and phenylalanine, the CDR3 comprises 12 residues. The entry retains the CDR3 DNA only, 36 bases that are in frame from base 1. The germline V gene encodes CDR1 MNHEY and CDR2 SVGAGI. TRIzol reagent was used to extract blood RNA from unsorted whole blood, while the DNeasy Blood & Tissue kit provided the germline DNA. Patients had chronic HBV infection and were treatment-naive at sampling. Before surgery, roughly 4 milliliters of peripheral blood were collected into K2EDTA tubes. TCRbeta-specific cDNA was reverse-transcribed from roughly 500 ng total RNA using a constant-region primer and ProtoScript II reverse transcriptase. Construction of the TCRbeta libraries relied on three nested rounds of multiplex PCR, following a slightly modified ARM-PCR procedure. Multiplex TRBV1-TRBV30 forward primers and a Cbeta reverse primer were used in the first two PCR rounds, each of which was run for 10 cycles. Sample barcodes and Illumina adapters were attached in a final 25-cycle PCR using Deep VentR polymerase. Amplicons of 200-500 bp were gel-purified with a QIAquick gel extraction kit before sequencing. The TCRbeta amplicons were sequenced with 250-bp paired-end reads on an Illumina HiSeq 2500. In the paper's pipeline: Quality trimming of reads was performed with Trimmomatic v0.33, and paired reads were merged with FLASH v1.2.11 so that full CDR3 sequences could be recovered. V, D and J germline segments were assigned to the rearranged TCRbeta sequences by MiGEC v1.2.1b. Clonotype statistics, along with Shannon-Wiener diversity indices, were calculated using VDJtools v1.0.0. Except for diversity analysis, only each sample's 250 most abundant clonotypes were used in subsequent analyses to reduce sampling bias. TCRdb reanalyzed the raw reads on its own, using fastp at Q25 for trimming and MiXCR for clone calling, and kept in-frame beta chains. Duplicate CDR3 protein sequences are folded into a single record with the most common DNA and genes. It is TCRdb's table, rather than the study itself, that gives the V and J calls and clone size. Within this sample are hundreds of thousands of distinct CDR3 sequences, with approximately 58% of them counted one time only. The ten largest clones represent 15% to 20% of the sample.

The chain is assembled from TRBV6-5 and TRBJ1-2, with no D gene named confidently. Sequencing input: peripheral blood. The TCR sequence derives from a woman aged 25 to 39 with primary liver carcinoma and hepatitis B virus infection. The CDR3 region has the sequence CASSSLLGGHTF. The bases read TGTGCCAGCAGTTCGCTACTGGGTGGCCACACCTTC.